These 13 T cell receptor beta chains came from one sample sequenced in a study of CD8 T cells in ankylosing spondylitis. Findings of the study overall: One TCR beta motif, made up of eight or nine highly homologous variants, appeared characteristic of ankylosing spondylitis blood.

Their antigen targets remain unknown. MiXCR, applied by TCRdb to the 5' RACE reads, yields one record per CDR3 protein. The sample lists about 700,000 distinct CDR3 sequences, under 20% occurring once. The sample taken for sequencing was blood, either unsorted or a sorted T cell fraction (not recorded which). Source of these receptors: a male donor with ankylosing spondylitis.

This chain joins TRBV10-2 and TRBJ2-4, with D hard to call. Germline values: CDR1 WSHSY, CDR2 SAAADI. The ends were cut back, 4 bases at V and 4 bases at J, with 5 bases in the middle. This CDR3 region has 12 residues. The CDR3 here is CASSVQKNIQYF. In DNA form, the CDR3 reads TGCGCCAGCAGTGTCCAGAAAAACATTCAGTACTTC.

The CDR3 DNA sequence: TGTGCCAGCAGCCAAGGAGTTCTTGGAACCGGGGAGCTGTTTTTT. This sequence encodes CASSQGVLGTGELFF. The V gene is TRBV3-1, the J gene TRBJ2-2, with D unresolved. Trimming took off 1 base at V and 5 bases at J, with 11 bases between the two ends. The CDR3 sequence is 15 residues long. Looked up from germline, CDR1 is LGHDT and CDR2 is YNNKEL (reference sequence). Filled out from reference TRBV3-1 and TRBJ2-2, the complete variable domain reads DTAVSQTPKYLVTQMGNDKSIKCEQNLGHDTMYWYKQDSKKFLKIMFSYNNKELIINETVPNRFSPKSPDKAHLNLHINSLELGDSAVYFCASSQGVLGTGELFFGEGSRLTVL.

The chain recombines TRBV15 with TRBJ2-5, with TRBD2 matching over 11 bases. Germline loops: CDR1 LNHNV, CDR2 YYDKDF (reference sequence). The J segment lost 5 bases and the V segment lost 1 base, leaving 6 bases of the junction unmatched. CDR3 length: 16 amino acids. This chain's CDR3 is CATSRGDLAGGETQYF. For the CDR3, the DNA is TGTGCCACCAGCAGAGGGGATTTAGCGGGAGGGGAGACCCAGTACTTC.

This clonotype was recorded a few times. This chain joins TRBV24-1 and TRBJ1-1; 9 bases line up with TRBD1. Germline V lookup: CDR1 KGHDR, CDR2 SFDVKD. The junction had 11 bases not matched to a gene; V was cut back by 9 bases and J by 4 bases. CDR3 size: 15 residues. CDR3 loop: CATRTGAGLATEAFF. The CDR3 DNA follows: TGTGCCACCCGGACAGGGGCAGGTTTAGCCACTGAAGCTTTCTTT.

With respect to this clonotype: One junction end disagrees with the germline gene, perhaps due to a read error. This chain uses TRBV4-3 with TRBJ2-1, with TRBD2 matching 8 bases. The CDR3 has 16 residues. Per germline, CDR1 LGHNA and CDR2 YSLEER. The CDR3 loop is CASSKEAAGGPNEQFF. Written as DNA, the CDR3 is TGCGCCAGCAGCAAAGAAGCGGCGGGAGGCCCCAATGAGCAGTTCTTC.

The chain is built from TRBV6-1 and TRBJ1-6; TRBD1 is a possible D gene (6 bases). Trimming stripped 7 bases from V and 7 bases from J, with 11 bases between. Germline CDR1 is MNHNS and CDR2 is SASEGT. This CDR3 has 13 residues. The CDR3 sequence: CASTAGTNSPLHF. As DNA, the CDR3 is TGTGCCAGCACCGCAGGGACAAATTCACCCCTCCACTTT.

The genes are TRBV7-2 and TRBJ2-7; 8 nucleotides match TRBD2. Germline loops: CDR1 SGHTA, CDR2 FQGNSA. V lost 5 bases, J lost 5 bases, and 11 bases stayed unmatched. The CDR3 has 15 amino acids. CDR3 in DNA: TGTGCCAGCAGCCCACCAGCGGGAGTAAACAACGAGCAGTACTTC. Translation gives CASSPPAGVNNEQYF. The entire variable domain, with the rest obtained from reference TRBV7-2 and TRBJ2-7, is as follows: GAGVSQSPSNKVTEKGKDVELRCDPISGHTALYWYRQSLGQGLEFLIYFQGNSAPDKSGLPSDRFSAERTGGSVSTLTIQRTQQEDSAVYLCASSPPAGVNNEQYFGPGTRLTVT.

V gene TRBV7-9 combines with J gene TRBJ2-1; D gene uncertain. The CDR3 is 14 amino acids. V lost 2 bases and J 6 bases, leaving 11 bases between the germline ends. From germline, CDR1 is SEHNR and CDR2 FQNEAQ (reference sequence). DNA of the CDR3: TGTGCCAGCAGCTTATTTGAGGTGGGCAATGAGCAGTTCTTC. As protein: CASSLFEVGNEQFF.

The CDR3 sequence is CASNRTREETQYF. The CDR3 region has the DNA TGTGCCAGCAACCGGACTAGGGAGGAGACCCAGTACTTC. The V gene is TRBV21-1, the J gene TRBJ2-5; the table assigns TRBD2, which was not confirmed against the DNA. TRBV21-1 is deemed a pseudogene. The CDR3 consists of 13 residues.

The CDR3 region has the DNA TGCAGTGCCCCCCGCGCTGGGGCAACAGGGGAGCAGTACTTC. This encodes CSAPRAGATGEQYF. The V call is TRBV20-1, the J call TRBJ2-7, with D possibly being TRBD1 (6 bases). Germline lookup yields CDR1 DFQATT and CDR2 SNEGSKA (reference sequence). V was shortened by 6 bases and J by 7 bases, with 22 bases between the two germline ends. There are 14 residues in the CDR3.

This clonotype was found a few times. This sequence joins TRBV7-9 and TRBJ2-7; D may be TRBD2 (5 bases). The V gene lost 1 base and the J gene lost 9 bases, with 13 bases spanning the gap. The length of the CDR3 is 13 residues. CDR1 is SEHNR, CDR2 FQNEAQ, per germline (reference sequence). This CDR3 reads CASSLEANRGQYF. The CDR3 DNA follows: TGTGCCAGCAGCTTAGAGGCTAACCGGGGGCAGTACTTC.

The V call is TRBV2, the J call TRBJ1-1, with D maybe TRBD1 (6 bases). This CDR3 region has 14 residues. The V end lost 6 bases, the J end lost 4 bases, and 15 bases lay between the germline ends. Germline values: CDR1 SNHLY, CDR2 FYNNEI. As DNA, the CDR3 is TGTGCCAGCAGAAGAGGGGGGGAGAGCACTGAAGCTTTCTTT. Translating it yields CASRRGGESTEAFF.

This chain uses TRBV18 with TRBJ1-2; unclear D gene. Germline assignment: CDR1 KGHSH and CDR2 LQKENI. The CDR3 is made up of 15 amino acids. Trimming left V 2 bases short and J 0 bases short, with 10 bases between. The CDR3 DNA is TGTGCCAGCTCACCAGTCCCCGGCGCTAACTATGGCTACACCTTC. Its translation is CASSPVPGANYGYTF.